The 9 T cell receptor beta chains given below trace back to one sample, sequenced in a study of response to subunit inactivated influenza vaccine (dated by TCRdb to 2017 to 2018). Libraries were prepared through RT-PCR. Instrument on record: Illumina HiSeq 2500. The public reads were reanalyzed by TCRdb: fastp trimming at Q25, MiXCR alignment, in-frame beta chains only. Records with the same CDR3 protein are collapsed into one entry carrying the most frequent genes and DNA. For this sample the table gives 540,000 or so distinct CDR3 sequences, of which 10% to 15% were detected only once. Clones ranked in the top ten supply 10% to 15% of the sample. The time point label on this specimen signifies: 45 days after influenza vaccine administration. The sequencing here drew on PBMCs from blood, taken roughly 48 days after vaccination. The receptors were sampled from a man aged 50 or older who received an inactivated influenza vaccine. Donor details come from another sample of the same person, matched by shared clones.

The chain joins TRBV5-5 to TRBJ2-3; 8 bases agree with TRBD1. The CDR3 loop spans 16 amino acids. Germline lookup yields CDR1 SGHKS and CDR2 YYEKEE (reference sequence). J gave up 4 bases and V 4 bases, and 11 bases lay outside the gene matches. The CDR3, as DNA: TGTGCCAGCAGCCCCAGCAGGACAGGGTGGCCAGATACGCAGTATTTT. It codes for CASSPSRTGWPDTQYF.

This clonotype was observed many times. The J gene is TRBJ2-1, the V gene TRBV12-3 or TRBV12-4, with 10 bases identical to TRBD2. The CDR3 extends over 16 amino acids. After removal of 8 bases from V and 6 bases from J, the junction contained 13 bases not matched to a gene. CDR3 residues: CASHLGSGRAINEQFF. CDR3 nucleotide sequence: TGTGCCAGCCACCTTGGGAGCGGGAGGGCCATCAATGAGCAGTTCTTC.

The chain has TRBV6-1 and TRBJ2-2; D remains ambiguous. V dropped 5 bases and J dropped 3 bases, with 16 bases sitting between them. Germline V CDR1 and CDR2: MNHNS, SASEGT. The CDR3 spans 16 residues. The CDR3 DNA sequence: TGTGCCAGCAGTCGAACCGCGATTCGATACACCGGGGAGCTGTTTTTT. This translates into CASSRTAIRYTGELFF.

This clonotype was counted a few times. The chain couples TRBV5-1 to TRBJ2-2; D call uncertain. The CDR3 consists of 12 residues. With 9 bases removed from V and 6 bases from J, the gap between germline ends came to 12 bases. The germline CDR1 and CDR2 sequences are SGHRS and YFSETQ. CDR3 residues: CAISWGSGELFF. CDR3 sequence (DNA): TGCGCCATCTCTTGGGGATCCGGGGAGCTGTTTTTT.

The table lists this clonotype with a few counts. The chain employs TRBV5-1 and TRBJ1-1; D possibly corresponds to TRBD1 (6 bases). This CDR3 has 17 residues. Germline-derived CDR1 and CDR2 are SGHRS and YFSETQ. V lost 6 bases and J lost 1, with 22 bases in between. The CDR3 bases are TGCGCCAGCACCCTGAAGGGAGCGGACAGTTGGAACACTGAAGCTTTCTTT. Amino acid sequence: CASTLKGADSWNTEAFF.

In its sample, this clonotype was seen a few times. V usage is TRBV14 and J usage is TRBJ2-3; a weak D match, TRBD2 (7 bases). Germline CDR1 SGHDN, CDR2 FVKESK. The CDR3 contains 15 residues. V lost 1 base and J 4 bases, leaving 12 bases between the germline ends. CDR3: CASSQAWGGADTQYF. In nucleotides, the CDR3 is TGTGCCAGCAGCCAAGCCTGGGGGGGCGCAGATACGCAGTATTTT.

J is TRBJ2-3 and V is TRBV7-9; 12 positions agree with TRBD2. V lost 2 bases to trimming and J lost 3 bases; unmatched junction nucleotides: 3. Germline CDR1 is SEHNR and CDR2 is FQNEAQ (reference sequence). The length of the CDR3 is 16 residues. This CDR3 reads CASSLTTSGRTDTQYF. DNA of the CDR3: TGTGCCAGCAGCTTAACCACTAGCGGGAGGACAGATACGCAGTATTTT.

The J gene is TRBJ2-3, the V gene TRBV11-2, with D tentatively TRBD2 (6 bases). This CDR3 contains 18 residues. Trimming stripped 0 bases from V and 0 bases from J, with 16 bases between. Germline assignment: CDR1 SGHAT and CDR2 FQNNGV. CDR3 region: CASSLDYVGGSSTDTQYF. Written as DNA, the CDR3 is TGTGCCAGCAGCTTAGATTACGTCGGGGGTTCTAGCACAGATACGCAGTATTTT.

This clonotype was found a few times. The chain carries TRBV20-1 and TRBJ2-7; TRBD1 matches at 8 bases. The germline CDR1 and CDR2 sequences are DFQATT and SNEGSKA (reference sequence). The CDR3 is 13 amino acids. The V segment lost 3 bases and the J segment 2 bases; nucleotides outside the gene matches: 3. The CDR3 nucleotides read TGCAGTGCTAGGTCGGGACAGGCCTACGAGCAGTACTTC. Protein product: CSARSGQAYEQYF.